Many counts were recorded for the clone carrying this T cell receptor beta chain. V gave up 5 bases and J gave up 4 bases, with 11 bases separating them. The CDR3 length is 14 residues. Per germline, CDR1 SNHLY and CDR2 FYNNEI. This sample was included in a study of regulatory T cells in long-lasting Graves disease. Time point described: newly diagnosed GD, antithyroid drugs for less than 3 months. With RNA extracted from PBMCs as input, the TCR library was made. To make TCR beta libraries, researchers used iRepertoire HTBI primers and Arm-PCR of CDR3 regions. Each CDR3 protein gets one entry after TCRdb re-called the multiplex PCR reads with MiXCR. The repertoire holds about 540,000 distinct CDR3 sequences, with about 13% as singletons. These data also featured in a second study, about T cells in Graves' hyperthyroidism and ophthalmopathy.

The source was peripheral blood mononuclear cells (PBMCs), collected at new diagnosis, from a patient treated with antithyroid drugs. This rearrangement joins TRBV2 to TRBJ2-2; D not resolved. This clonotype was sampled from a man in his thirties or forties with Graves disease. DNA of the CDR3: TGTGCCAGCAGTTCCCCGGTTCGCACCGGGGAGCTGTTTTTT. Its translation is CASSSPVRTGELFF.